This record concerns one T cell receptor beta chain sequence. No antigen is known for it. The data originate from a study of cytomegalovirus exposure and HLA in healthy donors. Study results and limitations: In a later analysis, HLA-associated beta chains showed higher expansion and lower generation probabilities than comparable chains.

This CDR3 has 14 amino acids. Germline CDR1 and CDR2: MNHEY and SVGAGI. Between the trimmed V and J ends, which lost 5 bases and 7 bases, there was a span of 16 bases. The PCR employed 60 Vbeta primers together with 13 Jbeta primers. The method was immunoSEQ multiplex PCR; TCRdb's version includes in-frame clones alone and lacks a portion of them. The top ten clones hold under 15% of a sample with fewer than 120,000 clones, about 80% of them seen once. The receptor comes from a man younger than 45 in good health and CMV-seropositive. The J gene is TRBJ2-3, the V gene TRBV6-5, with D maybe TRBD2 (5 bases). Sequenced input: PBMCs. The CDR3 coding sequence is TGTGCCAGCAGTCTAGCTCCGGGGATGAATACGCAGTATTTT. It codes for CASSLAPGMNTQYF.